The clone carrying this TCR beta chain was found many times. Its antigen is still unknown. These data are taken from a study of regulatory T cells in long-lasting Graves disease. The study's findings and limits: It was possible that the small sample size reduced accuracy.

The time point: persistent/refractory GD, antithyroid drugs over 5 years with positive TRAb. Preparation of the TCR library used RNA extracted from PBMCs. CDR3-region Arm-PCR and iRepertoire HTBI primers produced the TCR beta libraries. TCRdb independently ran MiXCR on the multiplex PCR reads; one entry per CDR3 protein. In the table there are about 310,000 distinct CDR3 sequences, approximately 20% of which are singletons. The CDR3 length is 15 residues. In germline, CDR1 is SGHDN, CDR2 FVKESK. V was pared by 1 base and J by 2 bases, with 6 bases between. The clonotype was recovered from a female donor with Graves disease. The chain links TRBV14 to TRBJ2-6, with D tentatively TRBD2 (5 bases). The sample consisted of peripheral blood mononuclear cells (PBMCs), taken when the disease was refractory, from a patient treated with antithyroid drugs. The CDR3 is CASSQGRAGANVLTF. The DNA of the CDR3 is TGTGCCAGCAGCCAAGGGCGGGCTGGGGCCAACGTCCTGACTTTC.